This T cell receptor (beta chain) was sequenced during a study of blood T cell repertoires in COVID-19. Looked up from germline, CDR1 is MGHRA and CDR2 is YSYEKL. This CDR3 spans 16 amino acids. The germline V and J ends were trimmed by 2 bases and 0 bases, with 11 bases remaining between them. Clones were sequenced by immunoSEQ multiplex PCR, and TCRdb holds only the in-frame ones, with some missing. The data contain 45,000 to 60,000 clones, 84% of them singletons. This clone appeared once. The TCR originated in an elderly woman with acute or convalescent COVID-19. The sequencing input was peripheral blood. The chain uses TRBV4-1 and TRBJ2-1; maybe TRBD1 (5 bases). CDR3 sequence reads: CASSQFGQGSYNEQFF. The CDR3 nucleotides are TGCGCCAGCAGCCAATTTGGTCAGGGCTCCTACAATGAGCAGTTCTTC.